This T cell receptor beta chain originates from a study of blood T cell repertoires in COVID-19. Participants were placed into cohorts based on the clinical history they reported. The V gene end was trimmed by 1 base and the J gene end by 6 bases; junction bases not matched to a gene: 5. The germline gives CDR1 MGHRA, CDR2 YSYEKL. The CDR3 contains 15 residues. In the original analysis: The assay estimated nucleated cells by amplifying reference gene primers. Clones were sequenced by immunoSEQ multiplex PCR, and TCRdb holds only the in-frame ones, with some missing. V and J calls and clone size follow that table, whereas D and trimming were derived from the DNA. The sample yields 200,000 to 250,000 clones, around 88% seen once.

Sequencing was done on a sample of PBMCs or T cells enriched from blood (not recorded which). This chain connects TRBV4-1 to TRBJ2-1, with TRBD2 matching over 8 bases. The TCR originated in a woman between 45 and 60 years old with acute COVID-19. The CDR3 region is CASSQAGLGGNEQFF. The CDR3 bases are TGCGCCAGCAGCCAAGCGGGACTAGGCGGCAATGAGCAGTTCTTC.